A single sample is the source of the 11 T cell receptor beta chains below, sequenced in a study of response to subunit inactivated influenza vaccine. MiXCR, applied by TCRdb to the RT-PCR reads, yields one record per CDR3 protein. The repertoire includes about 520,000 distinct CDR3 sequences, approximately 7.8% of them detected once, and around 13% sits in the top ten. Sequences were derived from PBMCs from blood, sampled roughly 24 months after vaccination. The receptors were sampled from a man aged 50-75 years who received an inactivated influenza vaccine.

This clonotype was counted ten times or more. The genes are TRBV25-1 and TRBJ1-4; D call uncertain. From germline, CDR1 is MGHDK and CDR2 SYGVNS. V was trimmed by 0 bases and J by 2 bases, leaving 7 bases between them. The CDR3 is 15 residues long. The CDR3 nucleotides are TGTGCCAGCAGTGAATATTCTGGGACTAATGAAAAACTGTTTTTT. It codes for CASSEYSGTNEKLFF.

This chain joins TRBV20-1 and TRBJ2-1; 7 nucleotides line up with TRBD2. Losses at the gene ends were 3 bases for V and 4 bases for J; bases not matched to a gene: 6. Germline lookup yields CDR1 DFQATT and CDR2 SNEGSKA (reference sequence). The CDR3 sequence is 14 residues long. As DNA, the CDR3 is TGCAGTGCTAGTCAGGCTAGCGGATACAATGAGCAGTTCTTC. Its protein product is CSASQASGYNEQFF.

This sequence joins TRBV14 and TRBJ2-7; D gene ambiguous. The CDR3 contains 16 residues. The germline CDR1 and CDR2 sequences are SGHDN and FVKESK. V was shortened by 4 bases and J by 5 bases, with 21 bases between the two germline ends. This CDR3 is CASSPLEASLLDEQYF. The CDR3, as DNA: TGTGCCAGCAGCCCCCTCGAGGCATCCTTGCTCGACGAGCAGTACTTC.

With respect to this clonotype: The germline gene is not matched at one end of the junction; a read error may be the cause. The chain links TRBV5-1 to TRBJ2-5; 10 bases are a match to TRBD1. There are 15 residues in the CDR3. CDR1 and CDR2 (germline): SGHRS, YFSETQ. DNA of the CDR3: TGCGCTAGCAGCCCAGGACAGGGGGTACAAGAGACCCAGTACTTC. This gives the protein CASSPGQGVQETQYF.

Here the CDR3 reads CASSRDRVSDTQYF. The CDR3 coding sequence is TGTGCCAGCAGTAGGGACAGGGTCTCAGATACGCAGTATTTT. The chain joins TRBV6-1 to TRBJ2-3; 9 nucleotides line up with TRBD1. This CDR3 spans 14 amino acids. With 5 bases clipped from V and 4 bases from J, the junction kept 4 bases outside the gene matches. Germline CDR1 MNHNS, CDR2 SASEGT.

This clonotype appeared a few times. The chain recombines TRBV2 with TRBJ1-1, with a weak D call TRBD1 (6 bases). This CDR3 is 17 amino acids long. Trimming took off 10 bases at V and 0 bases at J, with 24 bases between the two ends. Per germline, CDR1 SNHLY and CDR2 FYNNEI. The DNA of the CDR3 is TGTGCCACCCCGAGCGGGGGGCCCACCATAATGAACACTGAAGCTTTCTTT. Amino acids: CATPSGGPTIMNTEAFF.

The J gene is TRBJ2-2, the V gene TRBV12-3 or TRBV12-4; D possibly corresponds to TRBD1 (6 bases). The CDR3 extends over 14 amino acids. Trimming stripped 8 bases from V and 7 bases from J, with 17 bases between. The CDR3 loop is CASRRTEDVGELFF. CDR3 DNA sequence: TGTGCCAGCCGTAGGACAGAGGATGTCGGGGAGCTGTTTTTT.

This clonotype was observed a handful of times. The rearrangement uses TRBV3-1 and TRBJ1-1; D gene unclear. V was pared by 2 bases and J by 2 bases, with 9 bases between. Per the germline V gene, CDR1 is LGHDT and CDR2 is YNNKEL (reference sequence). The CDR3 consists of 14 residues. CDR3: CASSQQISNTEAFF. CDR3 DNA: TGTGCCAGCAGCCAACAGATATCTAACACTGAAGCTTTCTTT.

Only a few counts were recorded for this clonotype. The chain carries TRBV28 and TRBJ2-7; 8 nucleotides align to TRBD2. There are 17 residues in the CDR3. Losses at the gene ends were 6 bases for V and 1 base for J; bases not matched to a gene: 14. Germline lookup yields CDR1 MDHEN and CDR2 SYDVKM. In DNA, the CDR3 is TGTGCCAGCAGCCCCCCCCCACTAGCGGTAAAATCCTACGAGCAGTACTTC. Protein: CASSPPPLAVKSYEQYF.

This clonotype was observed at least ten times. V gene TRBV5-1 combines with J gene TRBJ2-7, with TRBD1 matching 9 bases. In germline, CDR1 is SGHRS, CDR2 YFSETQ. CDR3 length: 14 amino acids. With 4 bases clipped from V and 5 bases from J, the junction kept 7 bases outside the gene matches. The CDR3 nucleotides read TGCGCCAGCAGCCTCGGGACAGGGTTCGACGAGCAGTACTTC. Protein sequence: CASSLGTGFDEQYF.

This clonotype was recorded a few times. V gene TRBV5-1 combines with J gene TRBJ2-7; 12 nucleotides agree with TRBD1. The CDR3 length is 14 residues. Germline V lookup: CDR1 SGHRS, CDR2 YFSETQ. The ends lost 6 bases at V and 7 bases at J; junction bases unmatched: 8. CDR3: CASNGGQGAGEQYF. CDR3 DNA sequence: TGCGCCAGCAACGGGGGACAGGGGGCGGGGGAGCAGTACTTC.